Described below is a single T cell receptor (beta chain) sequence and its context. Its antigen remains unidentified. V was trimmed by 6 bases and J by 1 base, leaving 16 bases between them. In germline, CDR1 is MDHEN, CDR2 SYDVKM. The CDR3 is 15 residues long. Described treatment: approximately 11-day PBMC culture with coronavirus spike peptide pools or control peptides (ViraFEST assay). The study sequenced cultured CD4+ T cell DNA using the Oncomine TCR Beta short-read assay. A single record per CDR3 protein comes from TCRdb applying MiXCR to the PCR reads. The sample contains approximately 14,000 distinct CDR3 sequences, about 50% of which appear only once. The data originate from a study of vaccination and CD4 T cells after COVID-19. The overall study: The post-COVID sampling time was a median about 100 days after diagnosis, ranging from 35 to 161.

V gene TRBV28 combines with J gene TRBJ2-7, with D maybe TRBD2 (5 bases). This TCR was sampled from a human donor who had recovered from COVID-19. The sample taken for sequencing was CD4+ T cells from blood, cultured in vitro. The CDR3 bases are TGTGCCAGCAGCCCCCCGGCGGGCTGGTCCTACGAGCAGTACTTC. Amino acid sequence: CASSPPAGWSYEQYF.